These T cell receptor beta chains were read from a single sample in a study of blood T cell repertoires in COVID-19. The data were produced by immunoSEQ multiplex PCR, yet TCRdb's version contains in-frame clones alone and is incomplete. The data contain 200,000 to 250,000 clones, 85% to 90% of them singletons. The sample consisted of peripheral blood. Receptor source: a man aged 55 to 69 with acute or convalescent COVID-19. Each CDR3 is given with its conserved first and last residue. A D gene is named only where the DNA matches it firmly. Size values are once, few and many counts, or a class for expanded clones, and some rows have none.

j_call: TRBJ2-3; cdr3_length: 16; clone_size: -; v_call: TRBV24-1; d_call: -; cdr3_nt: TGTGCCACCAGTGATTCAGGTGACCGAAGCACAGATACGCAGTATTTT; cdr3_aa: CATSDSGDRSTDTQYF
j_call: TRBJ2-1; cdr3_length: 15; clone_size: few; v_call: TRBV3-1/TRBV3-2; d_call: TRBD2; cdr3_nt: TGTGCCAGCTCGCCAGCGGGAGGGTTATTCGATGAGCAGTTCTTC; cdr3_aa: CASSPAGGLFDEQFF
j_call: TRBJ2-7; cdr3_length: 15; clone_size: -; v_call: TRBV15; d_call: -; cdr3_nt: TGTGCCACCAGCAGAGATAGAAACAGAGCCTACGAGCAGTACTTC; cdr3_aa: CATSRDRNRAYEQYF
j_call: TRBJ2-1; cdr3_length: 14; clone_size: -; v_call: TRBV15; d_call: TRBD2; cdr3_nt: TGTGCCACCAGCAGAGATCGACTAGCGGATGAGCAGTTCTTC; cdr3_aa: CATSRDRLADEQFF
j_call: TRBJ2-5; cdr3_length: 15; clone_size: -; v_call: TRBV27; d_call: -; cdr3_nt: TGTGCCAGCAGCGGTACCAGGGGCCGGGAAGAGACCCAGTACTTC; cdr3_aa: CASSGTRGREETQYF
j_call: TRBJ1-5; cdr3_length: 17; clone_size: few; v_call: TRBV7-9; d_call: -; cdr3_nt: TGTGCCAGCAGCCTTACAGGGTATGGCTATGCGGATCAGCCCCAGCATTTT; cdr3_aa: CASSLTGYGYADQPQHF
j_call: TRBJ2-7; cdr3_length: 14; clone_size: -; v_call: TRBV6-6; d_call: TRBD1; cdr3_nt: TGTGCCAGCAGTCATCGGGACAGATCCTACGAGCAGTACTTC; cdr3_aa: CASSHRDRSYEQYF
j_call: TRBJ2-3; cdr3_length: 19; clone_size: -; v_call: TRBV5-1; d_call: TRBD2; cdr3_nt: TGCGCCAGCAGATCCGTCCATACTAGCGGGAGGACTAGCACAGATACGCAGTATTTT; cdr3_aa: CASRSVHTSGRTSTDTQYF
j_call: TRBJ2-5; cdr3_length: 14; clone_size: -; v_call: TRBV6-5; d_call: TRBD1; cdr3_nt: TGTGCCAGCAGCCCGACAGGGTTCCAAGAGACCCAGTACTTC; cdr3_aa: CASSPTGFQETQYF
j_call: TRBJ2-1; cdr3_length: 15; clone_size: -; v_call: TRBV27; d_call: TRBD2; cdr3_nt: TGTGCCAGCAGTTTATCTGGCGGGAGGGCCACTGAGCAGTTCTTC; cdr3_aa: CASSLSGGRATEQFF
j_call: TRBJ1-2; cdr3_length: 14; clone_size: -; v_call: TRBV6-5; d_call: -; cdr3_nt: TGTGCCAGCAGCCAGACAGCCCCTAACTATGGCTACACCTTC; cdr3_aa: CASSQTAPNYGYTF
j_call: TRBJ2-5; cdr3_length: 17; clone_size: -; v_call: TRBV11-2; d_call: TRBD2; cdr3_nt: TGTGCCAGCAGCTTAGGGGGGCTAGCGGGAGTTCAAGAGACCCAGTACTTC; cdr3_aa: CASSLGGLAGVQETQYF
j_call: TRBJ1-1; cdr3_length: 13; clone_size: once; v_call: TRBV7-2; d_call: TRBD1; cdr3_nt: TGTGCCAGCTCGCCCGGACAGGGCAGAGAGGCTTTCTTT; cdr3_aa: CASSPGQGREAFF
j_call: TRBJ2-7; cdr3_length: 14; clone_size: -; v_call: TRBV24-1; d_call: TRBD1; cdr3_nt: TGTGCCACCAGTGATCGGGACAGCTCCTACGAGCAGTACTTC; cdr3_aa: CATSDRDSSYEQYF
j_call: TRBJ1-2; cdr3_length: 11; clone_size: -; v_call: TRBV28; d_call: -; cdr3_nt: TGTGCCAGCAGTTTGGGGGGGAACTACACCTTC; cdr3_aa: CASSLGGNYTF
j_call: TRBJ2-5; cdr3_length: 12; clone_size: -; v_call: TRBV28; d_call: -; cdr3_nt: TGTGCCAGCACTGACAGACAAGAGACCCAGTACTTC; cdr3_aa: CASTDRQETQYF
j_call: TRBJ2-7; cdr3_length: 11; clone_size: few; v_call: TRBV29-1; d_call: -; cdr3_nt: TGCAGCGCCTCCCGAGGGCGCGAGCAGTACTTC; cdr3_aa: CSASRGREQYF
j_call: TRBJ2-7; cdr3_length: 16; clone_size: -; v_call: TRBV19; d_call: TRBD2; cdr3_nt: TGTGCCAGTAGTTGGACTACTAGCGGGAGGCCCTACGAGCAGTACTTC; cdr3_aa: CASSWTTSGRPYEQYF
j_call: TRBJ1-2; cdr3_length: 13; clone_size: once; v_call: TRBV2; d_call: -; cdr3_nt: TGTGCCAGCAGTGAAGGGGCAAACTATGGCTACACCTTC; cdr3_aa: CASSEGANYGYTF
j_call: TRBJ1-1; cdr3_length: 15; clone_size: -; v_call: TRBV3-1/TRBV3-2; d_call: TRBD1; cdr3_nt: TGTGCCAGCAGCCAACTTGACAGGGCTAAGAATGAAGCTTTCTTT; cdr3_aa: CASSQLDRAKNEAFF
j_call: TRBJ2-2; cdr3_length: 17; clone_size: -; v_call: TRBV9; d_call: TRBD1; cdr3_nt: TGTGCCAGCAGCGTAGTAGGCTTCAGGGGGCCCACCGGGGAGCTGTTTTTT; cdr3_aa: CASSVVGFRGPTGELFF
j_call: TRBJ1-2; cdr3_length: 16; clone_size: -; v_call: TRBV7-2; d_call: -; cdr3_nt: TGTGCCAGCAGCTTAGTCGCCGGAGGGGGGGACTATGGCTACACCTTC; cdr3_aa: CASSLVAGGGDYGYTF
j_call: TRBJ1-2; cdr3_length: 13; clone_size: once; v_call: TRBV3-1/TRBV3-2; d_call: TRBD1; cdr3_nt: TGTGCCAGCAGCACTCGACAGGGGTCTGGCTACACCTTC; cdr3_aa: CASSTRQGSGYTF
j_call: TRBJ2-2; cdr3_length: 15; clone_size: -; v_call: TRBV12-5; d_call: -; cdr3_nt: TGTGCTAGTGGCCCAGACTTCCTGAACACCGGGGAGCTGTTTTTT; cdr3_aa: CASGPDFLNTGELFF
j_call: TRBJ1-5; cdr3_length: 13; clone_size: -; v_call: TRBV28; d_call: -; cdr3_nt: TGTGCCAGCAGTGACAGGAGCGATCAGCCCCAGCATTTT; cdr3_aa: CASSDRSDQPQHF
j_call: TRBJ2-3; cdr3_length: 14; clone_size: -; v_call: TRBV7-2; d_call: -; cdr3_nt: TGTGCCAGCAGCTTAGCGGGAGGCTTGGATACGCAGTATTTT; cdr3_aa: CASSLAGGLDTQYF
j_call: TRBJ1-2; cdr3_length: 13; clone_size: -; v_call: TRBV11-3; d_call: TRBD1; cdr3_nt: TGTGCCAGCAGCCTAGACAGGGTCGGTGGCTACACCTTC; cdr3_aa: CASSLDRVGGYTF
j_call: TRBJ1-4; cdr3_length: 14; clone_size: -; v_call: TRBV9; d_call: -; cdr3_nt: TGTGCCAGCAGCCCCAGAGGTATGGGTGAAAAACTGTTTTTT; cdr3_aa: CASSPRGMGEKLFF
j_call: TRBJ1-2; cdr3_length: 14; clone_size: -; v_call: TRBV5-1; d_call: -; cdr3_nt: TGCGCCAGCAGCCCGACAACGGGGGGATATGGCTACACCTTC; cdr3_aa: CASSPTTGGYGYTF
j_call: TRBJ2-7; cdr3_length: 19; clone_size: -; v_call: TRBV9; d_call: TRBD2; cdr3_nt: TGTGCCAGCAGCCCAGATACTAGCGGGATACGGCGAACTCCCTACGAGCAGTACTTC; cdr3_aa: CASSPDTSGIRRTPYEQYF
j_call: TRBJ2-3; cdr3_length: 15; clone_size: once; v_call: TRBV7-7; d_call: TRBD1; cdr3_nt: TGTGCTAGCAGCCAGGGGGACCCCGGCACAGATACGCAGTATTTT; cdr3_aa: CASSQGDPGTDTQYF
j_call: TRBJ2-1; cdr3_length: 18; clone_size: -; v_call: TRBV6-2/TRBV6-3; d_call: TRBD2; cdr3_nt: TGTGCCAGCAGTTACCGACTAGCGGGATACTCCGTGGGGGGTGAGCAGTTCTTC; cdr3_aa: CASSYRLAGYSVGGEQFF
j_call: TRBJ1-3; cdr3_length: 18; clone_size: -; v_call: TRBV18; d_call: TRBD1; cdr3_nt: TGTGCCAGCTCACCAGGGACAGCCACTCAGTATACTGGAAACACCATATATTTT; cdr3_aa: CASSPGTATQYTGNTIYF
j_call: TRBJ1-4; cdr3_length: 15; clone_size: once; v_call: TRBV6-5; d_call: -; cdr3_nt: TGTGCCAGCAGGACCTTACAGGCCACCGGGGGAAAACTGTTTTTT; cdr3_aa: CASRTLQATGGKLFF
j_call: TRBJ2-1; cdr3_length: 14; clone_size: -; v_call: TRBV6-6; d_call: -; cdr3_nt: TGTGCCAGCACTCAGGCGGAACAGGACAATGAGCAGTTCTTC; cdr3_aa: CASTQAEQDNEQFF
j_call: TRBJ1-2; cdr3_length: 17; clone_size: -; v_call: TRBV7-9; d_call: TRBD1; cdr3_nt: TGTGCCAGCAGCTTAGTGCCGGGACAGGGAGCTTCGTCGGGCTACACCTTC; cdr3_aa: CASSLVPGQGASSGYTF
j_call: TRBJ1-5; cdr3_length: 16; clone_size: -; v_call: TRBV5-4; d_call: -; cdr3_nt: TGTGCCAGCAGCTTGGATCCGGGGGTCGGCAATCAGCCCCAGCATTTT; cdr3_aa: CASSLDPGVGNQPQHF
j_call: TRBJ2-3; cdr3_length: 15; clone_size: -; v_call: TRBV6-2/TRBV6-3; d_call: -; cdr3_nt: TGTGCCAGCAGTTATGGCTTGGCGCGGACAGATACGCAGTATTTT; cdr3_aa: CASSYGLARTDTQYF
j_call: TRBJ2-7; cdr3_length: 13; clone_size: -; v_call: TRBV2; d_call: -; cdr3_nt: TGTGCCAGCAGTGCCAAGACTGCCGGCGAGCAGTACTTC; cdr3_aa: CASSAKTAGEQYF
j_call: TRBJ2-5; cdr3_length: 16; clone_size: -; v_call: TRBV7-2; d_call: -; cdr3_nt: TGTGCCAGCAGCCCCCAGGCTGGAGGGAACGGGGAGACCCAGTACTTC; cdr3_aa: CASSPQAGGNGETQYF
j_call: TRBJ1-4; cdr3_length: 14; clone_size: -; v_call: TRBV5-1; d_call: -; cdr3_nt: TGCGCCAGCAGCTACGACGGAGGAAATGAAAAACTGTTTTTT; cdr3_aa: CASSYDGGNEKLFF
j_call: TRBJ1-4; cdr3_length: 13; clone_size: -; v_call: TRBV3-1/TRBV3-2; d_call: TRBD1; cdr3_nt: TGTGCCAGCAGAACAGGGGAGTATGAAAAACTGTTTTTT; cdr3_aa: CASRTGEYEKLFF
j_call: TRBJ2-2; cdr3_length: 11; clone_size: -; v_call: TRBV12-3/TRBV12-4; d_call: -; cdr3_nt: TGTGCCAGCAGCCAGGGCGGGGAGCTGTTTTTT; cdr3_aa: CASSQGGELFF
j_call: TRBJ1-3; cdr3_length: 15; clone_size: -; v_call: TRBV9; d_call: -; cdr3_nt: TGTGCCAGCAGCGTAACCGGGGAGACTGGAAACACCATATATTTT; cdr3_aa: CASSVTGETGNTIYF
j_call: TRBJ2-2; cdr3_length: 16; clone_size: -; v_call: TRBV9; d_call: TRBD1; cdr3_nt: TGTGCCAGCAGCTTATCCCGGACAGGGGACACCGGGGAGCTGTTTTTT; cdr3_aa: CASSLSRTGDTGELFF
j_call: TRBJ2-7; cdr3_length: 16; clone_size: -; v_call: TRBV28; d_call: TRBD2; cdr3_nt: TGTGCCAGCACTAGCATAGGGCTAGCGGGAGATCACGAGCAGTACTTC; cdr3_aa: CASTSIGLAGDHEQYF
j_call: TRBJ2-7; cdr3_length: 14; clone_size: once; v_call: TRBV7-2; d_call: -; cdr3_nt: TGTGCCAGCGCGGCCAGGGCCCAAACCTACGAGCAGTACTTC; cdr3_aa: CASAARAQTYEQYF
j_call: TRBJ2-5; cdr3_length: 15; clone_size: once; v_call: TRBV5-6; d_call: -; cdr3_nt: TGTGCCAGCAGCTTGGACGGGTCGTGGCAAGAGACCCAGTACTTC; cdr3_aa: CASSLDGSWQETQYF
j_call: TRBJ1-2; cdr3_length: 14; clone_size: -; v_call: TRBV6-2/TRBV6-3; d_call: TRBD1; cdr3_nt: TGTGCCAGCAGTCGGACAGGGACCACCTATGGCTACACCTTC; cdr3_aa: CASSRTGTTYGYTF
j_call: TRBJ2-1; cdr3_length: 14; clone_size: -; v_call: TRBV7-9; d_call: TRBD2; cdr3_nt: TGTGCCAGCCTGGCGGGAGGTAGCTACAATGAGCAGTTCTTC; cdr3_aa: CASLAGGSYNEQFF
j_call: TRBJ2-3; cdr3_length: 20; clone_size: few; v_call: TRBV6-1; d_call: -; cdr3_nt: TGTGCCAGCAGTGAATGGACCCGGCGCGGAGCGGGCCTCCCCACAGATACGCAGTATTTT; cdr3_aa: CASSEWTRRGAGLPTDTQYF